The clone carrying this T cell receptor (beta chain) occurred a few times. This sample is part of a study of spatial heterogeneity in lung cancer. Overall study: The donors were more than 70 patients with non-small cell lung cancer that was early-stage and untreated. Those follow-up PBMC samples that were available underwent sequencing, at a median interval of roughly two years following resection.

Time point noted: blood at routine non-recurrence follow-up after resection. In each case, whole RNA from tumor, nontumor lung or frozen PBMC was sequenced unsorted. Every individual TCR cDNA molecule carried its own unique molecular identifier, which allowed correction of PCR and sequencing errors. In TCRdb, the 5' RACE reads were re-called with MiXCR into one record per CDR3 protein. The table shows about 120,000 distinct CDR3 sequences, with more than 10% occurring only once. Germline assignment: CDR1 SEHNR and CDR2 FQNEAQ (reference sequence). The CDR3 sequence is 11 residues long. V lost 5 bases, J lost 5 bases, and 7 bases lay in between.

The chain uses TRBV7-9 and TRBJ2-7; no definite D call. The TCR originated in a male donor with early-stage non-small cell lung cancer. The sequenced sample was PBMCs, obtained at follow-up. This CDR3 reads CASSLRDEQYF. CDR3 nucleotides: TGTGCCAGCAGCCTGAGAGACGAGCAGTACTTC.